This TCR beta chain originates from a study of T cells after yellow fever vaccination. Study details: Preparing low-cell-number fractions relied on SMART-Seq v4 Ultra Low Input.

In regard to this clonotype: Its antigen is as yet unknown.

TCRdb ran MiXCR on the 5' RACE reads and lists one entry per CDR3 protein. Of fewer than 650,000 distinct CDR3 sequences in the sample, roughly 22% are singletons; the top ten hold 16%. The study's findings and limits: Abundant bulk-derived clonotypes could contaminate FACS-sorted repertoires.

The receptor was isolated from a man between 18 and 35 years old who received the YFV17D yellow fever vaccine. The material sequenced was PBMCs, taken 20 to 25 days after the first yellow fever vaccination.

CDR3 sequence reads: CASSVAGSGEQYF. For the CDR3, the DNA is TGTGCCAGCAGCGTAGCTGGTTCGGGCGAGCAGTACTTC. The rearrangement links TRBV9 to TRBJ2-7; D unresolved. This CDR3 has 13 residues. In germline, CDR1 is SGDLS, CDR2 YYNGEE. V lost 0 bases and J lost 6, with 10 bases in between.